One sample yielded the 28 T cell receptor beta chains listed below, sequenced in a study of Ad26.COV2.S vaccination and SARS-CoV-2 variants. Treatment defined: around 19 received Ad26.COV2.S at low or high dose, single or two shots; about five received placebo; per-sample allocation not given. The investigators took samples on day 63 after the first vaccine or placebo injection. This table comes from immunoSEQ multiplex PCR, and its TCRdb copy is limited to in-frame clones, with some not included. The sample gives 430,000 or so clones, 75% to 95% of which show up once; 10% to 15% is in the top ten. Sample: peripheral blood, taken in a trial of Ad26.COV2.S vaccine versus placebo. These TCRs come from a person between 18 and 59 years old who received the Ad26.COV2.S COVID-19 vaccine or a placebo.

This chain uses TRBV19 with TRBJ2-7; either TRBD1 or TRBD2 may fit D (5 bases each). Germline assignment: CDR1 LNHDA and CDR2 SQIVND (reference sequence). The V and J ends lost 4 bases and 4 bases respectively, with 20 bases between them. There are 16 residues in the CDR3. CDR3 amino acids: CASSKRRDGVRYEQYF. The CDR3 DNA follows: TGTGCCAGTAGTAAGCGACGGGACGGGGTAAGGTACGAGCAGTACTTC. Looking up the rest from reference TRBV19 and TRBJ2-7 gives the full variable domain: DGGITQSPKYLFRKEGQNVTLSCEQNLNHDAMYWYRQDPGQGLRLIYYSQIVNDFQKGDIAEGYSVSREKKESFPLTVTSAQKNPTAFYLCASSKRRDGVRYEQYFGPGTRLTVT.

The chain joins TRBV14 to TRBJ1-2; D perhaps matches TRBD1 (5 bases). CDR3 length: 12 amino acids. V lost 4 bases and J lost 10, with 13 bases in between. Germline-derived CDR1 and CDR2 are SGHDN and FVKESK. CDR3 in amino acids: CASSPSRGAYTF. For the CDR3, the DNA is TGTGCCAGCAGCCCGTCGCGAGGGGCCTACACCTTC.

V usage is TRBV6-6 and J usage is TRBJ2-7; D not certain. V shed 0 bases and J shed 9 bases, with 15 bases lying between them. In germline, CDR1 is MNHNY, CDR2 SVGAGI (reference sequence). The CDR3 is 14 amino acids. The CDR3: CASSYSNYGESQYF. The CDR3, as DNA: TGTGCCAGCAGTTACTCGAATTACGGCGAATCGCAGTACTTC.

This chain connects TRBV6-5 to TRBJ1-1, with 7 bases that match TRBD1. CDR3 length: 16 amino acids. J gave up 0 bases and V 1 base, and 5 bases lay outside the gene matches. Germline CDR1 is MNHEY and CDR2 is SVGAGI. In nucleotides, the CDR3 is TGTGCCAGCAGTTACTACGGGACAGAATTGAACACTGAAGCTTTCTTT. It yields the protein CASSYYGTELNTEAFF.

V usage is TRBV19 and J usage is TRBJ2-3; 14 nucleotides match TRBD2. Germline V CDR1 and CDR2: LNHDA, SQIVND (reference sequence). The junction had 7 bases not matched to a gene; V was cut back by 5 bases and J by 0 bases. The CDR3 extends over 18 amino acids. This CDR3 reads CASSPGLAGVSSTDTQYF. The CDR3 nucleotides are TGTGCCAGTAGTCCGGGACTAGCGGGGGTGTCTAGCACAGATACGCAGTATTTT.

The chain links TRBV25-1 to TRBJ2-1; D is possibly TRBD2 (5 bases). The CDR3 totals 16 residues. Germline V lookup: CDR1 MGHDK, CDR2 SYGVNS. V dropped 0 bases and J dropped 4 bases, with 13 bases sitting between them. The CDR3 here is CASSEYSAVRYNEQFF. The CDR3 DNA sequence: TGTGCCAGCAGTGAATATAGCGCGGTGAGATACAATGAGCAGTTCTTC.

J is TRBJ2-7 and V is TRBV3-1 (or the pseudogene TRBV3-2); TRBD2 might be the D (6 bases). The CDR3 is made up of 17 amino acids. Between the trimmed V and J ends, which lost 1 base and 3 bases, there was a span of 19 bases. Germline V CDR1 and CDR2: LGHDT, YNNKEL (reference sequence). The CDR3 loop is CASSQAITSRLLYEQYF. The CDR3 DNA is TGTGCCAGCAGCCAAGCCATAACTAGCCGCCTTCTCTACGAGCAGTACTTC.

This sequence joins TRBV7-3 and TRBJ2-2, with D tentatively TRBD1 (5 bases). The V end lost 4 bases, the J end lost 6 bases, and 9 bases lay between the germline ends. The CDR3 totals 13 residues. The germline CDR1 and CDR2 sequences are SGHTA and FQGTGA. Written as DNA, the CDR3 is TGTGCCAGCAGCTCAGGGTATTCCGGGGAGCTGTTTTTT. Protein sequence: CASSSGYSGELFF.

The chain recombines TRBV28 with TRBJ2-3, with 14 bases fitting TRBD2. The CDR3 spans 16 residues. Germline lookup yields CDR1 MDHEN and CDR2 SYDVKM. The trim removed 5 bases at V and 5 bases at J, leaving 6 bases unmatched. The CDR3 DNA sequence: TGTGCCAGCAGTCCAGGGGGACTAGCGGGAGTAGATACGCAGTATTTT. Residues: CASSPGGLAGVDTQYF.

The V call is TRBV11-2, the J call TRBJ2-7; D is uncertain. This CDR3 is 16 amino acids long. V was pared by 1 base and J by 0 bases, with 13 bases between. Germline values: CDR1 SGHAT, CDR2 FQNNGV. The CDR3 DNA is TGTGCCAGCAGCTTAGCCGCGATGGTAGTCTCCTACGAGCAGTACTTC. It encodes CASSLAAMVVSYEQYF.

This rearrangement joins TRBV3-1 (or the pseudogene TRBV3-2) to TRBJ2-5; no clear D gene. V was clipped by 1 base and J by 5 bases, with 5 bases between them. The CDR3 runs 12 residues. Germline V gene lookup returns CDR1 LGHDT and CDR2 YNNKEL (reference sequence). The CDR3: CASSQVGETQYF. The CDR3 region has the DNA TGTGCCAGCAGCCAAGTAGGGGAGACCCAGTACTTC.

This clone appeared a single time. The V and J genes are TRBV6-2 or TRBV6-3 and TRBJ2-7, with TRBD2 matching 7 bases. The CDR3 runs to 16 residues. Germline CDR1 MNHEY, CDR2 SVGEGT. V was pared by 2 bases and J by 2 bases, with 9 bases of the junction left unmatched. The CDR3 sequence: CASSYPQTGGPYEQYF. CDR3 bases: TGTGCCAGCAGTTACCCCCAAACGGGAGGACCCTACGAGCAGTACTTC.

This clone appeared a single time. The chain combines TRBV30 with TRBJ1-5; no clear D gene. Germline V lookup: CDR1 GTSNPN, CDR2 SVGIG (reference sequence). The CDR3 runs to 13 residues. V was shortened by 1 base and J by 6 bases, with 10 bases between the two germline ends. DNA for the CDR3: TGTGCCTGGAGTGGGACGCACCTTCAGCCCCAGCATTTT. Translating gives CAWSGTHLQPQHF. The full variable domain, with the rest looked up from reference TRBV30 and TRBJ1-5, is SQTIHQWPATLVQPVGSPLSLECTVEGTSNPNLYWYRQAAGRGLQLLFYSVGIGQISSEVPQNLSASRPQDRQFILSSKKLLLSDSGFYLCAWSGTHLQPQHFGDGTRLSIL.

The chain carries TRBV2 and TRBJ2-3; 9 positions agree with TRBD2. V was pared by 1 base and J by 4 bases, with 3 bases of the junction left unmatched. Germline V lookup: CDR1 SNHLY, CDR2 FYNNEI. The CDR3 sequence is 15 residues long. This chain's CDR3 is CASSEGGRAPDTQYF. The CDR3 nucleotides are TGTGCCAGCAGTGAAGGCGGGAGGGCCCCAGATACGCAGTATTTT.

This clone showed up just once. The chain's CDR3 is CASSPPPGTASYEQYF. CDR3 coding DNA: TGCGCCAGCAGCCCACCTCCCGGGACAGCGAGTTACGAGCAGTACTTC. This chain uses TRBV5-1 with TRBJ2-7, with TRBD1 matching over 7 bases. CDR3 length: 16 amino acids. J gave up 4 bases and V 4 bases, and 14 bases lay outside the gene matches. Per the germline V gene, CDR1 is SGHRS and CDR2 is YFSETQ.

The chain has TRBV6-2 or TRBV6-3 and TRBJ2-7; tentative D call: TRBD1 (5 bases). CDR1 is MNHEY, CDR2 SVGEGT, per germline. The CDR3 loop spans 13 amino acids. Deletions cut 2 bases from V and 3 bases from J, with 8 bases between. The CDR3 bases are TGTGCCAGCAGTTACGGGGCAGACTACGAGCAGTACTTC. As protein: CASSYGADYEQYF.

The chain carries TRBV6-2 or TRBV6-3 and TRBJ2-7; D is possibly TRBD1 (6 bases). The V gene lost 6 bases and the J gene lost 3 bases, with 15 bases spanning the gap. Per the germline V gene, CDR1 is MNHEY and CDR2 is SVGEGT. The CDR3 covers 14 residues. CDR3 in amino acids: CASSLPGHDYEQYF. In nucleotides, the CDR3 is TGTGCCAGCAGCCTACCGGGACACGACTACGAGCAGTACTTC.

The chain combines TRBV9 with TRBJ1-5; no definite D call. V was cut by 0 bases and J by 1 base, with 20 bases left in between. The CDR3 spans 19 residues. CDR1 is SGDLS, CDR2 YYNGEE, per germline. The CDR3 DNA sequence: TGTGCCAGCAGCGTAGTGGGCAAAGTACTACGAGGGAGCAATCAGCCCCAGCATTTT. Translation gives CASSVVGKVLRGSNQPQHF.

This chain joins TRBV10-3 and TRBJ1-3, with D unclear. The germline V gene encodes CDR1 ENHRY and CDR2 SYGVKD. This CDR3 is built from 12 residues. The V end lost 6 bases, the J end lost 2 bases, and 5 bases lay between the germline ends. Here the CDR3 reads CAISSPGNTIYF. Here the CDR3 DNA reads TGTGCCATCAGCTCCCCTGGAAACACCATATATTTT.

The chain recombines TRBV28 with TRBJ1-1; D gene ambiguous. V lost 1 base and J 1 base, leaving 10 bases between the germline ends. Germline CDR1 reads MDHEN; CDR2 reads SYDVKM. This CDR3 spans 15 amino acids. The DNA for the CDR3 is TGTGCCAGCAGTTTATCAGGAAAACCGAACACTGAAGCTTTCTTT. Protein product: CASSLSGKPNTEAFF.

This sequence joins TRBV6-4 and TRBJ1-1, with unresolved D. The CDR3 is 13 residues long. CDR1 is MRHNA and CDR2 is SNTAGT in the germline V gene. Trimming removed 4 bases from V and 1 base from J, with 7 bases in between. CDR3 nucleotide sequence: TGTGCCAGCAGTGTTGAGGCGAACACTGAAGCTTTCTTT. This translates into CASSVEANTEAFF.

The chain combines TRBV2 with TRBJ1-1; 8 bases are a match to TRBD1. Germline loops: CDR1 SNHLY, CDR2 FYNNEI. The CDR3 is 12 amino acids. Trimming cost V 8 bases and J 3 bases; bases outside gene matches: 2. This chain's CDR3 is CASGGQDTEAFF. CDR3 bases: TGTGCCAGCGGGGGACAGGACACTGAAGCTTTCTTT.

The V call is TRBV5-1, the J call TRBJ2-3; D is unclear. The CDR3 loop spans 15 amino acids. With 2 bases removed from V and 2 bases from J, the gap between germline ends came to 12 bases. CDR1 is SGHRS and CDR2 is YFSETQ in the germline V gene. The chain's CDR3 is CASSFWLDNTDTQYF. CDR3 in DNA: TGCGCCAGCAGCTTTTGGCTGGATAACACAGATACGCAGTATTTT.

The chain combines TRBV11-2 with TRBJ1-3; D ambiguous. Germline V gene data show CDR1 as SGHAT and CDR2 as FQNNGV. The CDR3 is 14 residues long. Deletions cut 6 bases from V and 0 bases from J, with 9 bases between. CDR3 nucleotide sequence: TGTGCCAGCAGAATCGGGAGCTCTGGAAACACCATATATTTT. This codes for CASRIGSSGNTIYF.

The V call is TRBV30, the J call TRBJ2-6; D is possibly TRBD1 or TRBD2 (6 bases each). The CDR3 has 15 residues. Germline V lookup: CDR1 GTSNPN, CDR2 SVGIG (reference sequence). Trimming stripped 5 bases from V and 4 bases from J, with 15 bases between. The CDR3: CAWEHGGVGANVLTF. The CDR3, as DNA: TGTGCCTGGGAACACGGGGGCGTGGGGGCCAACGTCCTGACTTTC.

The CDR3 sequence is CASSLRGTGELFF. The DNA for the CDR3 is TGTGCCAGCTCTCTGCGGGGGACCGGGGAGCTGTTTTTT. The chain uses TRBV6-5 and TRBJ2-2; 7 positions match TRBD2. The length of the CDR3 is 13 residues. The V and J ends lost 8 bases and 5 bases, in that order; junction bases with no gene match: 5. Germline V lookup: CDR1 MNHEY, CDR2 SVGAGI.

The rearrangement links TRBV5-4 to TRBJ2-3; D is unclear. The CDR3 consists of 14 residues. Germline V gene lookup returns CDR1 SGHNT and CDR2 YYREEE (reference sequence). Trimming took off 5 bases at V and 1 base at J, with 11 bases between the two ends. For the CDR3, the DNA is TGTGCCAGCAGGCAGCTCCTTCGCACAGATACGCAGTATTTT. Translated: CASRQLLRTDTQYF.

The chain carries TRBV5-4 and TRBJ2-1; possible D gene TRBD2, 6 bases. CDR1 SGHNT and CDR2 YYREEE come from the germline V gene (reference sequence). V was trimmed by 0 bases and J by 12 bases, leaving 19 bases between them. This CDR3 is 15 amino acids long. This CDR3 reads CASSLGGTGPIGQFF. The CDR3 DNA reads TGTGCCAGCAGCTTGGGTGGGACTGGACCTATCGGGCAGTTCTTC.